The 18 T cell receptor beta chains in this list originate from one sample, sequenced in a study of blood T cell repertoires in COVID-19 (dated by TCRdb to about 2020). Preparation of the library involved the immunoSEQ multiplex PCR assay. This is the immuneACCESS table as TCRdb keeps it, with only in-frame sequences that have V and J called. A part of the clones is gone; compared with another copy, unresolved V genes explain less than half, and the rest is unexplained. Present in this sample are roughly 240,000 clones, about 89% of which were seen just once. Clones ranked in the top ten supply 1.6% of the sample. The specimen was peripheral blood. All receptors derive from an older woman who had recovered from COVID-19.

This chain joins TRBV7-9 and TRBJ2-1, with TRBD1 matching over 9 bases. The CDR3 consists of 17 residues. After removal of 2 bases from V and 8 bases from J, the junction contained 13 bases not matched to a gene. Germline V gene sequence: CDR1 SEHNR, CDR2 FQNEAQ (reference sequence). CDR3 DNA: TGTGCCAGCAGCTTATTCCTGCAGGACAGGGGTGACCATGAGCAGTTCTTC. Encoded protein: CASSLFLQDRGDHEQFF.

V is TRBV6-5 and J is TRBJ1-6, with 9 bases that match TRBD1. Germline loops: CDR1 MNHEY, CDR2 SVGAGI. CDR3 size: 14 residues. J was trimmed by 9 bases and V by 2 bases; bases with no gene match: 2. CDR3 coding DNA: TGTGCCAGCAGTTACAGGGACAGGGTTTCACCCCTCCACTTT. Its translation: CASSYRDRVSPLHF.

This clone came up once. This chain uses TRBV7-9 with TRBJ1-2, with 8 positions matching TRBD1. The junction had 5 bases not matched to a gene; V was cut back by 4 bases and J by 4 bases. CDR1 is SEHNR, CDR2 FQNEAQ, per germline (reference sequence). The CDR3 runs to 14 residues. CDR3 coding DNA: TGTGCCAGCAGCTCCTCCGGACAGGGCTATGGCTACACCTTC. It specifies CASSSSGQGYGYTF. Looking up the rest from reference TRBV7-9 and TRBJ1-2 gives the full variable domain: DTGVSQNPRHKITKRGQNVTFRCDPISEHNRLYWYRQTLGQGPEFLTYFQNEAQLEKSRLLSDRFSAERPKGSFSTLEIQRTEQGDSAMYLCASSSSGQGYGYTFGSGTRLTVV.

The chain is built from TRBV5-1 and TRBJ2-1; D perhaps matches TRBD1 (6 bases). The V end was cut by 0 bases, the J end by 0 bases, with 10 bases between. CDR3 length equals 16 residues. Per germline, CDR1 SGHRS and CDR2 YFSETQ. The CDR3 region has the DNA TGCGCCAGCAGCTTGGGTAGGACAGCCTCCTACAATGAGCAGTTCTTC. It yields the protein CASSLGRTASYNEQFF.

The chain has TRBV6-6 and TRBJ2-3; 9 bases fit TRBD1. The V and J ends lost 5 bases and 5 bases, in that order; junction bases with no gene match: 8. Germline V CDR1 and CDR2: MNHNY, SVGAGI (reference sequence). This CDR3 has 15 amino acids. For the CDR3, the DNA is TGTGCCAGCAGTGTTGGACAGGGGCCTTTAGATACGCAGTATTTT. Translating it yields CASSVGQGPLDTQYF.

The chain has TRBV5-1 and TRBJ2-7, with D tentatively TRBD1 (6 bases). The CDR3 loop spans 13 amino acids. V lost 5 bases and J 5 bases, leaving 14 bases between the germline ends. Germline assignment: CDR1 SGHRS and CDR2 YFSETQ. CDR3 sequence reads: CASSPDRWNEQYF. The CDR3, as DNA: TGCGCCAGCAGTCCCGACAGGTGGAACGAGCAGTACTTC.

The chain carries TRBV7-9 and TRBJ1-2; possibly TRBD1 for D (5 bases). Germline lookup yields CDR1 SEHNR and CDR2 FQNEAQ (reference sequence). This CDR3 is built from 14 residues. Trimming removed 5 bases from V and 2 bases from J, with 12 bases in between. The CDR3 sequence is CASSPTPGNYGYTF. The DNA for the CDR3 is TGTGCCAGCAGCCCCACACCAGGGAACTATGGCTACACCTTC.

J is TRBJ1-1 and V is TRBV7-3; D is possibly TRBD1 (6 bases). Germline V CDR1 and CDR2: SGHTA, FQGTGA. V lost 3 bases to trimming and J lost 3 bases, with 14 bases between them. This CDR3 is 15 amino acids long. The CDR3 coding sequence is TGTGCCAGCAGCTTCGGGGCCAGGGGATACACTGAAGCTTTCTTT. This gives the protein CASSFGARGYTEAFF.

V is TRBV9 and J is TRBJ1-3; D unresolved. CDR1 is SGDLS, CDR2 YYNGEE, per germline. Trimming shortened V by 0 bases and J by 3 bases, and 7 bases separated the two germline ends. The CDR3 has 14 amino acids. The CDR3 DNA sequence: TGTGCCAGCAGCGTAGGAGCAGGTGGAAACACCATATATTTT. Its translation: CASSVGAGGNTIYF.

In DNA, the CDR3 is TGTGCCAGCAGTGAAATAATTTTTGGGGGGGGGCGAGGAGAGACCCAGTACTTC. Translation gives CASSEIIFGGGRGETQYF. J is TRBJ2-5 and V is TRBV6-1; tentatively, D is TRBD2 (7 bases). V was pared by 2 bases and J by 4 bases, with 23 bases between. Per germline, CDR1 MNHNS and CDR2 SASEGT. CDR3 length: 18 amino acids.

The J gene is TRBJ1-1, the V gene TRBV5-1, with 8 bases matching TRBD1. The CDR3 totals 13 residues. Germline CDR1 SGHRS, CDR2 YFSETQ. Trimming removed 7 bases from V and 0 bases from J; junction bases left unmatched: 2. As DNA, the CDR3 is TGCGCCAGCCGACAGGGGCTGAACACTGAAGCTTTCTTT. It specifies CASRQGLNTEAFF.

The genes are TRBV28 and TRBJ2-7; D not certain. Germline CDR1 is MDHEN and CDR2 is SYDVKM. Trimming removed 7 bases at V and 0 bases at J, with 7 bases between. The length of the CDR3 is 12 residues. CDR3 protein: CASTPSSYEQYF. The CDR3 nucleotides are TGTGCCAGCACCCCCAGCTCCTACGAGCAGTACTTC.

This chain joins TRBV4-2 and TRBJ1-5; D not certain. V lost 1 base, J lost 7 bases, and 11 bases lay in between. The CDR3 length is 14 residues. CDR1 and CDR2 (germline): LGHNA, YNFKEQ. CDR3 DNA sequence: TGTGCCAGCAGCCAAGGAGGGAGAGGACAGCCCCAGCATTTT. Amino acid sequence: CASSQGGRGQPQHF.

The chain combines TRBV7-9 with TRBJ2-5; D is unclear. V was pared by 6 bases and J by 2 bases, with 16 bases between. The CDR3 is made up of 15 amino acids. CDR1 and CDR2 (germline): SEHNR, FQNEAQ (reference sequence). The CDR3 reads CASRHPSAAQETQYF. CDR3 coding DNA: TGTGCCAGCAGGCACCCCTCGGCGGCTCAAGAGACCCAGTACTTC.

The V gene is TRBV28, the J gene TRBJ1-4; 8 nucleotides line up with TRBD1. Germline CDR1 reads MDHEN; CDR2 reads SYDVKM. J was trimmed by 0 bases and V by 6 bases; bases with no gene match: 3. This CDR3 comprises 15 residues. The CDR3 here is CASRTDRATNEKLFF. CDR3 sequence (DNA): TGTGCCAGCAGGACGGACAGGGCAACTAATGAAAAACTGTTTTTT.

The chain recombines TRBV18 with TRBJ2-7; tentatively, D is TRBD2 (7 bases). In germline, CDR1 is KGHSH, CDR2 LQKENI. The CDR3 covers 16 residues. V lost 1 base and J lost 1, with 14 bases in between. CDR3 sequence reads: CASSPLVGGRSYEQYF. DNA for the CDR3: TGTGCCAGCTCACCACTGGTGGGGGGGCGATCCTACGAGCAGTACTTC.

This clone was seen only once. The gene calls are TRBV15 and TRBJ2-1, with a tentative D call TRBD1 (5 bases). V was clipped by 0 bases and J by 12 bases, with 18 bases between them. The CDR3 is 15 residues long. Germline assignment: CDR1 LNHNV and CDR2 YYDKDF (reference sequence). The CDR3 DNA sequence: TGTGCCACCAGCAGAGACAGGGCCCGAGGTTTGTCGCAGTTCTTC. Protein product: CATSRDRARGLSQFF.

This chain joins TRBV5-1 and TRBJ2-3; 7 bases align to TRBD1. Germline CDR1 SGHRS, CDR2 YFSETQ. This CDR3 contains 16 residues. With 0 bases clipped from V and 1 base from J, the junction kept 5 bases outside the gene matches. CDR3 in DNA: TGCGCCAGCAGCTTGGGGGGGACAGTACGCACAGATACGCAGTATTTT. This translates into CASSLGGTVRTDTQYF.